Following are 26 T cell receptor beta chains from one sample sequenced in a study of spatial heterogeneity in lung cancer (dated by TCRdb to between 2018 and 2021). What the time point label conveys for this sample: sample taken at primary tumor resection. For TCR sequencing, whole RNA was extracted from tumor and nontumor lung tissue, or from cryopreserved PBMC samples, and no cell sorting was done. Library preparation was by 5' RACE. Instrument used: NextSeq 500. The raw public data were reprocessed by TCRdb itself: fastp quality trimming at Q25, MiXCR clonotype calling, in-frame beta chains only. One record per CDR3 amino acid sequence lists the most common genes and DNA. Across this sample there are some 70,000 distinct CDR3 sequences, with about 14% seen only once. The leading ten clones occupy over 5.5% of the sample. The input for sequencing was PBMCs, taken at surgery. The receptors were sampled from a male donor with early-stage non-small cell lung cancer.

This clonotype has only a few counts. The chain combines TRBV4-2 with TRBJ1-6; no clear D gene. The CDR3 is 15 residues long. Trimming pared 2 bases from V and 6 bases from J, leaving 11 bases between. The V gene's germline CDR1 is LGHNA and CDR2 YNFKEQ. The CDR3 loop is CASSQNPEGNSPLHF. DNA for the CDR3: TGTGCCAGCAGCCAAAACCCGGAGGGTAATTCACCCCTCCACTTT.

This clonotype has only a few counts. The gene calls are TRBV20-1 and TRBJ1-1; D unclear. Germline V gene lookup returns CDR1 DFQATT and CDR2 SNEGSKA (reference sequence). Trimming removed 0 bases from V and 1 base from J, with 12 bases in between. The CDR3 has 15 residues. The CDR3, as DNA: TGCAGTGCTAGAGACCCACGAATGGGGAACACTGAAGCTTTCTTT. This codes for CSARDPRMGNTEAFF.

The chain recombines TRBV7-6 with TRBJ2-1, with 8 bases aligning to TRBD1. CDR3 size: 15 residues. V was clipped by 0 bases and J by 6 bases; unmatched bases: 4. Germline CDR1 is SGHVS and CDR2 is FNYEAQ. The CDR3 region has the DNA TGTGCCAGCAGCTTAGCTCAGGGGGCTTTCAATGAGCAGTTCTTC. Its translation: CASSLAQGAFNEQFF.

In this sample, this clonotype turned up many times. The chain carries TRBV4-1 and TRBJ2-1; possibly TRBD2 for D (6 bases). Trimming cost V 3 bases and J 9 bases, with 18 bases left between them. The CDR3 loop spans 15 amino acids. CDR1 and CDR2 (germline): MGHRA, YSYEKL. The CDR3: CASSHKEGVSGEQFF. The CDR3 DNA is TGCGCCAGCAGCCATAAGGAGGGAGTTAGCGGTGAGCAGTTCTTC.

CDR3: CASSDVLTSYTGELFF. CDR3 nucleotides: TGTGCCAGCAGCGACGTCCTTACTAGCTACACCGGGGAGCTGTTTTTT. The chain has TRBV7-9 and TRBJ2-2, with TRBD2 as a possible D gene (6 bases). This CDR3 has 16 amino acids. V gave up 5 bases and J gave up 3 bases, with 16 bases separating them. Looked up from germline, CDR1 is SEHNR and CDR2 is FQNEAQ (reference sequence).

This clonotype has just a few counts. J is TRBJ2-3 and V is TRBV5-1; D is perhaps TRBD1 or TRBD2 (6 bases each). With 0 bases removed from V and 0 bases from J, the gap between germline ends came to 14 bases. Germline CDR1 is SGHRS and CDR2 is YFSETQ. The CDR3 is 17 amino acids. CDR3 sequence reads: CASSLARGQWSTDTQYF. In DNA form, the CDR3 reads TGCGCCAGCAGCTTGGCACGGGGGCAGTGGAGCACAGATACGCAGTATTTT.

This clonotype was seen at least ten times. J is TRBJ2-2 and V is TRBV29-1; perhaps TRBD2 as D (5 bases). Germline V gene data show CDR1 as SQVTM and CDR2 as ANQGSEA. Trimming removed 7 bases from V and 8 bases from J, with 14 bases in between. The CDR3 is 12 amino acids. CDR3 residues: CSAAGMIGELFF. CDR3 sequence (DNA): TGCAGCGCTGCCGGGATGATTGGGGAGCTGTTTTTT.

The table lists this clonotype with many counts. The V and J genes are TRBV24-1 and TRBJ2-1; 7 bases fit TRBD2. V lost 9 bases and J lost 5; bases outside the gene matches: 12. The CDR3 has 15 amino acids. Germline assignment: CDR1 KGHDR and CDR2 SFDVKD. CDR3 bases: TGTGCCACCGAGGAGGCGGGAGCTGAACACAATGAGCAGTTCTTC. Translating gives CATEEAGAEHNEQFF.

The CDR3 DNA reads TGCAGTGCTAGAGATCGGAGGGGGCTTTCCTACGAGCAGTACTTC. It is translated as CSARDRRGLSYEQYF. The rearrangement uses TRBV20-1 and TRBJ2-7; TRBD1 might be the D (7 bases). CDR3 length: 15 residues. Germline lookup yields CDR1 DFQATT and CDR2 SNEGSKA (reference sequence). The V and J ends lost 0 bases and 1 base respectively, with 13 bases between them.

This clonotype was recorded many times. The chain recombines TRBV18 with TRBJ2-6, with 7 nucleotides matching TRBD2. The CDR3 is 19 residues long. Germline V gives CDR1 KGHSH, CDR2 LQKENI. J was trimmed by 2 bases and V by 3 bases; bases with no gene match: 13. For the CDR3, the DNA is TGTGCCAGCTCACCTTTGCCTGCGGGAGCCCGACCTGGGGCCAACGTCCTGACTTTC. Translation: CASSPLPAGARPGANVLTF.

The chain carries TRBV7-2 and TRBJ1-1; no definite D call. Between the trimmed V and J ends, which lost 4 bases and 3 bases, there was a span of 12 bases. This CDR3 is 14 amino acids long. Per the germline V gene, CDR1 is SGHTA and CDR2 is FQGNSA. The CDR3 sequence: CASSSKAGYTEAFF. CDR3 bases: TGTGCCAGCAGCTCGAAAGCGGGGTACACTGAAGCTTTCTTT.

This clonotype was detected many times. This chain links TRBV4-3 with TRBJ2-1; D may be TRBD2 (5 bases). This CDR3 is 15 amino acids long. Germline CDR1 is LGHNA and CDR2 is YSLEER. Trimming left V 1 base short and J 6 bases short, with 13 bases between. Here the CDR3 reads CASSQGPTIGNEQFF. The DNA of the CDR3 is TGCGCCAGCAGCCAAGGGCCGACTATCGGCAATGAGCAGTTCTTC.

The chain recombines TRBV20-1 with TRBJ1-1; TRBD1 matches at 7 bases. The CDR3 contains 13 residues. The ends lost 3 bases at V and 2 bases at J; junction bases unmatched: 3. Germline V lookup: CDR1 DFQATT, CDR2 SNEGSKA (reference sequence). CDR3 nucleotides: TGCAGTGCTAGGGACAGGATAAACACTGAAGCTTTCTTT. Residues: CSARDRINTEAFF.

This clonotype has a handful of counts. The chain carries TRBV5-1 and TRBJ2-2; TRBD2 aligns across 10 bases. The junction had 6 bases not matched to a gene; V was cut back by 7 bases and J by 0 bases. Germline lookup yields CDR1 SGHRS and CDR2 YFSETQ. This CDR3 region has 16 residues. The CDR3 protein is CASQESGRANTGELFF. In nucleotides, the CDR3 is TGCGCCAGCCAGGAGAGCGGGAGGGCGAACACCGGGGAGCTGTTTTTT. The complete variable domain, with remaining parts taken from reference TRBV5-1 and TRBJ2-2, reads KAGVTQTPRYLIKTRGQQVTLSCSPISGHRSVSWYQQTPGQGLQFLFEYFSETQRNKGNFPGRFSGRQFSNSRSEMNVSTLELGDSALYLCASQESGRANTGELFFGEGSRLTVL.

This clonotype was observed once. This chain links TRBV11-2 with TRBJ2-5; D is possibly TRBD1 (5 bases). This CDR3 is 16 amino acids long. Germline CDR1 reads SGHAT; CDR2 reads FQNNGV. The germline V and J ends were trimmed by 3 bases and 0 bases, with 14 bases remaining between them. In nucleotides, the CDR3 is TGTGCCAGCAGCTTTGGCGCAGGGATGTACCAAGAGACCCAGTACTTC. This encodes CASSFGAGMYQETQYF.

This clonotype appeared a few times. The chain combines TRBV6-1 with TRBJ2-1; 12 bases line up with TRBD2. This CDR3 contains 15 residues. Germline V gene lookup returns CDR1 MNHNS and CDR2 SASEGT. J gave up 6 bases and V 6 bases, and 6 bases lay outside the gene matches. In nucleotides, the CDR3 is TGTGCCAGCAGCGCTACTAGCGGGAGGATCAATGAGCAGTTCTTC. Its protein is CASSATSGRINEQFF.

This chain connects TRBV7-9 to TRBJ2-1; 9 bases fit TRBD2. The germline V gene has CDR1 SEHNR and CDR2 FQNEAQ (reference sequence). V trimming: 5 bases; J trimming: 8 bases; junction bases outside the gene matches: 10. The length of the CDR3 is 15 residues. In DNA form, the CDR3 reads TGTGCCAGCAGCCCCTTGGCGGGAGGGCCCGATGAGCAGTTCTTC. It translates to CASSPLAGGPDEQFF.

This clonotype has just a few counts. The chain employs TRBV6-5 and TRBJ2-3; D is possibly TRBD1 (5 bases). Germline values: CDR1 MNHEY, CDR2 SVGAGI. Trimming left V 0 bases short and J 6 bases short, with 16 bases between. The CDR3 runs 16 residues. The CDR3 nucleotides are TGTGCCAGCAGTTACTCGAAGCAGACCCCAGGGGATACGCAGTATTTT. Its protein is CASSYSKQTPGDTQYF.

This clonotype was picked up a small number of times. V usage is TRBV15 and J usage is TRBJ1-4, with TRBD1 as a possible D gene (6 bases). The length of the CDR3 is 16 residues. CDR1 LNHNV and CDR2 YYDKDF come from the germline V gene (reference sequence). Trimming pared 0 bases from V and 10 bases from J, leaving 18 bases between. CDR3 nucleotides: TGTGCCACCAGCAGAGATTCGGGCAGGGGATGGCGAAAACTGTTTTTT. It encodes CATSRDSGRGWRKLFF.

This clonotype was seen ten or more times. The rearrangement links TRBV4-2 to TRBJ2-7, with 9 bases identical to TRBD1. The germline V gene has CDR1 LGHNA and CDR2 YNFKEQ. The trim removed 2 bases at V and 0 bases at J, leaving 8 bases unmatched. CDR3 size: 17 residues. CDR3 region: CASSQYQQGADSYEQYF. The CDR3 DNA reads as TGTGCCAGCAGCCAATACCAACAGGGGGCCGACTCCTACGAGCAGTACTTC.

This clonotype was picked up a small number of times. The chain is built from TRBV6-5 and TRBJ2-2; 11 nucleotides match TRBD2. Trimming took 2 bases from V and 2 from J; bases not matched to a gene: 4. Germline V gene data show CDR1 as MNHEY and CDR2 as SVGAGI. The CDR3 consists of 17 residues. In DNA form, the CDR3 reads TGTGCCAGCAGTTACGGCGGACTAGCGGGTAACACCGGGGAGCTGTTTTTT. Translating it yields CASSYGGLAGNTGELFF.

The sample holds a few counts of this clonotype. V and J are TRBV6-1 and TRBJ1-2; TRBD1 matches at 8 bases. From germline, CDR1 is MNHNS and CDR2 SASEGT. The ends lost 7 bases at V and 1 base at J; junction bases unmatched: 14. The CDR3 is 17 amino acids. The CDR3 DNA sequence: TGTGCCAGCACACGACAGGGGACCTGGATGATTAACTATGGCTACACCTTC. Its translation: CASTRQGTWMINYGYTF.

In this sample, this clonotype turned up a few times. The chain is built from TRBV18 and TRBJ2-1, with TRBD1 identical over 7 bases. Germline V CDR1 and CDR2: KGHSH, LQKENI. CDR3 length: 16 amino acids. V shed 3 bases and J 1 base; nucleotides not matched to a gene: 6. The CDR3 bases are TGTGCCAGCTCACCCTCAGGGGGAAAGTCCTACAATGAGCAGTTCTTC. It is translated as CASSPSGGKSYNEQFF.

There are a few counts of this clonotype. The CDR3 coding sequence is TGTGCCAGCAGCCGCCGGTCTAATGAAAAACTGTTTTTT. It translates to CASSRRSNEKLFF. The J gene is TRBJ1-4, the V gene TRBV7-2, with unresolved D. Germline V gene data show CDR1 as SGHTA and CDR2 as FQGNSA. CDR3 length: 13 residues. V lost 5 bases, J lost 3 bases, and 7 bases lay in between.

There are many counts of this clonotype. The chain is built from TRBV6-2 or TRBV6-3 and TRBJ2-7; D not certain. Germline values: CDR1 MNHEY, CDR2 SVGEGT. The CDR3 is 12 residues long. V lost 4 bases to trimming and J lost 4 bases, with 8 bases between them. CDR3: CASSLRRYEQYF. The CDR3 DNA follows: TGTGCCAGCAGTTTAAGAAGGTACGAGCAGTACTTC.

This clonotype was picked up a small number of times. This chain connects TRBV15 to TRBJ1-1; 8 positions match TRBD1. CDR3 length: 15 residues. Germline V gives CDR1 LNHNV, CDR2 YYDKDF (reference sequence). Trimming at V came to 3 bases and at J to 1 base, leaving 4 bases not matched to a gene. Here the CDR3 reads CATSSNRGWNTEAFF. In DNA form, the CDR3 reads TGTGCCACCAGCAGTAACAGGGGGTGGAACACTGAAGCTTTCTTT.